Below are 21 T cell receptor beta chains sequenced from a single sample in a study of shared T cell receptors in the human thymus. TCRdb keeps only in-frame clones here, not all; method: immunoSEQ multiplex PCR. Among approximately 730,000 clones listed, approximately 83% were seen once. The same sample was also used in a study of human thymus T cells.

The sample consisted of thymocytes. Source of these receptors: a girl less than two years old with a congenital heart defect.

This clone was seen more than once but under ten times. This chain connects TRBV7-9 to TRBJ1-5, with D possibly TRBD1 on 5 matching bases. Germline CDR1 reads SEHNR; CDR2 reads FQNEAQ (reference sequence). CDR3 size: 17 residues. V was trimmed by 4 bases and J by 0 bases, leaving 16 bases between them. CDR3 protein: CASSSEGTGLSNQPQHF. DNA of the CDR3: TGTGCCAGCAGCTCGGAGGGTACAGGACTTAGCAATCAGCCCCAGCATTTT.

The chain couples TRBV7-9 to TRBJ2-2, with D perhaps matching TRBD2 (6 bases). V was clipped by 2 bases and J by 7 bases, with 11 bases between them. Germline values: CDR1 SEHNR, CDR2 FQNEAQ (reference sequence). CDR3 length: 14 amino acids. Here the CDR3 DNA reads TGTGCCAGCAGCTTAACAAGGGAGGACGGGGAGCTGTTTTTT. Translating it yields CASSLTREDGELFF.

This chain's CDR3 is CASSRPTDYGYTF. The CDR3 DNA follows: TGTGCCAGCAGCCGACCGACAGACTATGGCTACACCTTC. V and J are TRBV11-2 and TRBJ1-2, with D perhaps TRBD1 (5 bases). With 5 bases removed from V and 3 bases from J, the gap between germline ends came to 10 bases. The CDR3 has 13 amino acids. Germline CDR1 and CDR2: SGHAT and FQNNGV.

The gene calls are TRBV15 and TRBJ1-1; D might be TRBD1 (6 bases). The germline CDR1 and CDR2 sequences are LNHNV and YYDKDF (reference sequence). V lost 1 base, J lost 3 bases, and 27 bases lay in between. The CDR3 runs to 20 residues. This CDR3 reads CATSRANPSGRGAADTEAFF. CDR3 nucleotide sequence: TGTGCCACCAGCAGAGCCAATCCGTCGGGGAGGGGGGCAGCGGACACTGAAGCTTTCTTT.

This clone was detected a few times. The rearrangement uses TRBV19 and TRBJ1-3; D unclear. The germline V gene encodes CDR1 LNHDA and CDR2 SQIVND (reference sequence). V lost 7 bases and J lost 4, with 14 bases in between. The CDR3 sequence is 14 residues long. The CDR3 loop is CASTILGSGNTIYF. CDR3 DNA: TGTGCCAGTACGATTTTGGGGAGCGGAAACACCATATATTTT.

CDR3 nucleotide sequence: TGTGCCAGCAGTTACTCTAGGACACCCAACACCGGGGAGCTGTTTTTT. It translates to CASSYSRTPNTGELFF. The chain couples TRBV6-5 to TRBJ2-2; perhaps TRBD1 as D (5 bases). The CDR3 has 16 amino acids. Trimming stripped 0 bases from V and 2 bases from J, with 10 bases between. Germline loops: CDR1 MNHEY, CDR2 SVGAGI.

The chain is built from TRBV4-3 and TRBJ1-4; D not certain. V shed 3 bases and J shed 8 bases, with 13 bases lying between them. Per the germline V gene, CDR1 is LGHNA and CDR2 is YSLEER. CDR3 length: 14 residues. This CDR3 reads CASSQGSRYEKLFF. For the CDR3, the DNA is TGCGCCAGCAGCCAGGGCAGCCGTTACGAAAAACTGTTTTTT.

In DNA form, the CDR3 reads TGTGCCAGCAGCACTGCGAGCTCCTACAATGAGCAGTTCTTC. Its translation is CASSTASSYNEQFF. This chain uses TRBV7-9 with TRBJ2-1; D not certain. V lost 5 bases and J 0 bases, leaving 8 bases between the germline ends. CDR1 is SEHNR and CDR2 is FQNEAQ in the germline V gene (reference sequence). The CDR3 has 14 residues.

The rearrangement links TRBV5-4 to TRBJ1-1, with 11 bases matching TRBD1. The CDR3 extends over 16 amino acids. V shed 3 bases, J shed 2 bases, and the junction held 6 bases outside the gene matches. CDR1 SGHNT and CDR2 YYREEE come from the germline V gene (reference sequence). CDR3 bases: TGTGCCAGCAGCTCCGGGACAGGGGGTTACAACACTGAAGCTTTCTTT. Protein sequence: CASSSGTGGYNTEAFF.

V usage is TRBV14 and J usage is TRBJ1-2; 7 nucleotides agree with TRBD1. The CDR3 loop spans 17 amino acids. Trimming removed 0 bases from V and 4 bases from J; junction bases left unmatched: 11. Germline CDR1 SGHDN, CDR2 FVKESK. CDR3: CASSQDGWAGQPYGYTF. The CDR3, as DNA: TGTGCCAGCAGCCAAGATGGATGGGCGGGACAGCCCTATGGCTACACCTTC.

This chain connects TRBV5-1 to TRBJ2-7; D may be TRBD1 (6 bases). The germline V and J ends were trimmed by 4 bases and 1 base, with 15 bases remaining between them. Germline V gene sequence: CDR1 SGHRS, CDR2 YFSETQ. The CDR3 runs 15 residues. This CDR3 reads CASSRVRDTSYEQYF. As DNA, the CDR3 is TGCGCCAGCAGCCGCGTCCGGGACACGTCCTACGAGCAGTACTTC.

This chain joins TRBV7-2 and TRBJ2-6; D gene uncertain. Germline CDR1 is SGHTA and CDR2 is FQGNSA. The CDR3 contains 13 residues. V lost 1 base to trimming and J lost 5 bases, with 3 bases between them. The CDR3 region has the DNA TGTGCCAGCAGCTTAGAGCGGGCCAACGTCCTGACTTTC. Amino acid sequence: CASSLERANVLTF.

The V call is TRBV7-2, the J call TRBJ2-7; D might be TRBD2 (6 bases). Germline CDR1 and CDR2: SGHTA and FQGNSA. This CDR3 has 13 amino acids. V gave up 5 bases and J gave up 1 base, with 9 bases separating them. CDR3 in amino acids: CASSGGASYEQYF. DNA for the CDR3: TGTGCCAGCAGCGGAGGGGCATCCTACGAGCAGTACTTC. The entire variable domain, with the rest obtained from reference TRBV7-2 and TRBJ2-7, is as follows: GAGVSQSPSNKVTEKGKDVELRCDPISGHTALYWYRQSLGQGLEFLIYFQGNSAPDKSGLPSDRFSAERTGGSVSTLTIQRTQQEDSAVYLCASSGGASYEQYFGPGTRLTVT.

The chain's CDR3 is CASSVAGGRTYNEQFF. DNA for the CDR3: TGTGCCAGCAGCGTAGCAGGGGGGAGGACCTACAATGAGCAGTTCTTC. This chain links TRBV9 with TRBJ2-1; possible D gene TRBD1, 7 bases. Trimming took 0 bases from V and 2 from J, leaving 12 bases between them. The CDR3 length is 16 residues. Per the germline V gene, CDR1 is SGDLS and CDR2 is YYNGEE.

This chain uses TRBV10-1 with TRBJ2-7; TRBD2 might be the D (5 bases). CDR3 size: 13 residues. V was trimmed by 9 bases and J by 3 bases, leaving 15 bases between them. Germline V gene data show CDR1 as WNHNN and CDR2 as SYGVQD (reference sequence). In nucleotides, the CDR3 is TGCGCCAGAAACACCCCCGGGAACTACGAGCAGTACTTC. Translating it yields CARNTPGNYEQYF.

The chain employs TRBV6-6 and TRBJ1-3, with no clear D. V lost 4 bases and J lost 0, with 4 bases in between. Germline V gene sequence: CDR1 MNHNY, CDR2 SVGAGI (reference sequence). The CDR3 consists of 13 residues. CDR3 DNA sequence: TGTGCCAGCAGTTCTCTCTCTGGAAACACCATATATTTT. Protein: CASSSLSGNTIYF.

The rearrangement links TRBV10-3 to TRBJ2-1; 13 nucleotides line up with TRBD2. The CDR3 totals 20 residues. CDR1 and CDR2 (germline): ENHRY, SYGVKD. V shed 1 base and J 4 bases; nucleotides not matched to a gene: 13. The CDR3 spells CAISELGLAGAPLPYNEQFF. The CDR3 nucleotides read TGTGCCATCAGTGAGTTAGGACTAGCGGGGGCCCCATTGCCATACAATGAGCAGTTCTTC.

The rearrangement links TRBV5-6 to TRBJ2-1; TRBD1 might be the D (6 bases). This CDR3 has 16 amino acids. Germline CDR1 SGHDT, CDR2 YYEEEE. V was clipped by 1 base and J by 10 bases, with 21 bases between them. In DNA, the CDR3 is TGTGCCAGCAGCTTGATGTGGGGGCCTAAGACAAGGGAGCAGTTCTTC. Its protein is CASSLMWGPKTREQFF.

The sample holds one count of this clone. The chain has TRBV6-5 and TRBJ2-7; 8 bases line up with TRBD1. The ends lost 4 bases at V and 3 bases at J; junction bases unmatched: 5. The CDR3 covers 14 residues. Per germline, CDR1 MNHEY and CDR2 SVGAGI. CDR3 amino acids: CASSWRTGSYEQYF. The DNA for the CDR3 is TGTGCCAGCAGTTGGCGGACAGGGAGCTACGAGCAGTACTTC.

This rearrangement joins TRBV4-3 to TRBJ2-3; a possible D gene is TRBD1 (6 bases). V lost 0 bases to trimming and J lost 1 base, with 11 bases between them. CDR3 size: 16 residues. Germline-derived CDR1 and CDR2 are LGHNA and YSLEER. This chain's CDR3 is CASSQDQRQGTDTQYF. The CDR3 DNA sequence: TGCGCCAGCAGCCAAGATCAGAGACAGGGCACAGATACGCAGTATTTT.

The J gene is TRBJ1-3, the V gene TRBV15; D is unclear. The CDR3 consists of 15 residues. Trimming took off 1 base at V and 0 bases at J, with 7 bases between the two ends. The germline V gene has CDR1 LNHNV and CDR2 YYDKDF (reference sequence). The CDR3 coding sequence is TGTGCCACCAGCAGAGCCCAAGCCTCTGGAAACACCATATATTTT. Translated: CATSRAQASGNTIYF.